The clone carrying this T cell receptor (beta chain) has more than one count but fewer than ten. The V segment lost 3 bases and the J segment 4 bases; nucleotides outside the gene matches: 8. Germline lookup yields CDR1 LGHNA and CDR2 YSLEER. The CDR3 is 15 residues long. The data stem from a study of human T cells and chemical hapten exposure. At the level of the study: Patches that contained 0.01% DPC were applied to the upper back and read at 6 days.

Via MiXCR, TCRdb re-called the RACE reads, giving one row per CDR3 protein. The table includes some 360,000 distinct CDR3 sequences, more than 4.5% detected once. Time point here: pre-sensitization, week 0. Treatment: therapeutic diphenylcyclopropenone sensitization with weekly scalp DPC. V and J are TRBV4-3 and TRBJ1-1, with 7 bases aligning to TRBD1. The sequence derives from a woman aged 45-65 years with alopecia areata. Some clones in this sample may be carry-over from other donors' samples. The sequencing used whole blood, collected in connection with sensitization to the hapten diphenylcyclopropenone (DPC). The CDR3 protein is CASSQATGRSTEAFF. CDR3 in DNA: TGCGCCAGCAGCCAGGCGACAGGGAGGAGCACTGAAGCTTTCTTT.